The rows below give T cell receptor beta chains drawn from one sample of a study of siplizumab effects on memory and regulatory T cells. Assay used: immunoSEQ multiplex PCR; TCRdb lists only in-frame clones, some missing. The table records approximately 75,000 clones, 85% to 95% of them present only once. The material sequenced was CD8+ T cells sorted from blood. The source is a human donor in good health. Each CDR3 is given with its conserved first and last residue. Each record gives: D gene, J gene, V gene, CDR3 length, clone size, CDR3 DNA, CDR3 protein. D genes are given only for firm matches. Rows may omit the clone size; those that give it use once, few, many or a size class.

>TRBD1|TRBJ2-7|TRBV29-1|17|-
TGCAGCGTTAGGGTGGAACGGGACAGGGGGCGTACCTACGAGCAGTACTTC
CSVRVERDRGRTYEQYF
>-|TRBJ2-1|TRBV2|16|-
TGTGCCAGCAGTGAGACGGGCGAGACAGGAGACAATGAGCAGTTCTTC
CASSETGETGDNEQFF
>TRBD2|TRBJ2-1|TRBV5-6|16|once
TGTGCCAGCAGCTTGGAGCGGGGGGGCTCCTACAATGAGCAGTTCTTC
CASSLERGGSYNEQFF
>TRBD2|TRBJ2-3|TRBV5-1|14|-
TGCGCCAGCAGCTTGGGGCAGGGAGGGGATACGCAGTATTTT
CASSLGQGGDTQYF
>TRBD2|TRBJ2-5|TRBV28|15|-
TGTGCCAGCAGTTTTAGGGGGACTAGGAAAGAGACCCAGTACTTC
CASSFRGTRKETQYF
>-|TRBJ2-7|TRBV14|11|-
TGTGCCAGCAGCCAAGGTACCGAGCAGTACTTC
CASSQGTEQYF
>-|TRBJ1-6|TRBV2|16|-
TGTGCCAGCAGCCTCACATCCAGCTCCTATAATTCACCCCTCCACTTT
CASSLTSSSYNSPLHF
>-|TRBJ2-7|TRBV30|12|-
TGTGCCTGGGAACACGGGAGCTACGAGCAGTACTTC
CAWEHGSYEQYF
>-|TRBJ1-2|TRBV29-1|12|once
TGCAGCGTTATCCCGGGAAGCTATGGCTACACCTTC
CSVIPGSYGYTF
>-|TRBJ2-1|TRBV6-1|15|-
TGTGCCAGCAGTGAATACTTACTAGCAGGCAATGAGCAGTTCTTC
CASSEYLLAGNEQFF
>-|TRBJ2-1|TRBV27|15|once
TGTGCCAGCAGTCCGGGGATTGATGGGTGGAATGAGCAGTTCTTC
CASSPGIDGWNEQFF
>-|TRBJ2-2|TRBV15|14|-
TGTGCCACCAGCAGGGACACGGGGGCCGGGGAGCTGTTTTTT
CATSRDTGAGELFF
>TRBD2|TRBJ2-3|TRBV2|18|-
TGTGCCAGCAGTGAAGGGTTAGCGGGGGGGCTAGGCACAGATACGCAGTATTTT
CASSEGLAGGLGTDTQYF
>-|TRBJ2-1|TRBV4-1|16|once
TGCGCCAGCAGCCAAGTGGAGGGGGGCGCCTACAATGAGCAGTTCTTC
CASSQVEGGAYNEQFF
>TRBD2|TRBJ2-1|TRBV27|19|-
TGTGCCAGCAGTTTAATCCTAGCGGGGGGGCCACCCGAGAGGGATGAGCAGTTCTTC
CASSLILAGGPPERDEQFF
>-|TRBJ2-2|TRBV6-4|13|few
TGTGCCAGCAGTGACGGGGGTGCCGGGGAGCTGTTTTTT
CASSDGGAGELFF
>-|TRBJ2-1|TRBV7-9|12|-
TGTGCCAGCAGCTTAGATAGCAATGAGCAGTTCTTC
CASSLDSNEQFF
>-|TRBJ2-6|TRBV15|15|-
TGTGCCACCAGCAGAGCCCGCTCTGGGGCCAACGTCCTGACTTTC
CATSRARSGANVLTF
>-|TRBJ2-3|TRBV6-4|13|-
TGTGCCAGCAGTGGACAGGGCACAGATACGCAGTATTTT
CASSGQGTDTQYF
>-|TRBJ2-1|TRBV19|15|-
TGTGCCAGTAGTATGTCGGACAGCACCTACAATGAGCAGTTCTTC
CASSMSDSTYNEQFF
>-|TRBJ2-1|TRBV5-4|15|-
TGTGCCAGCACCCCGGGGACGTCCACCTACAATGAGCAGTTCTTC
CASTPGTSTYNEQFF
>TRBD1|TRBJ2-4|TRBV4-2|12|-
TGTGCCAGCAGCGACGAGGGACAGAGCATTAACTTC
CASSDEGQSINF
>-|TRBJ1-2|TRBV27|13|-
TGTGCCAGCAGTTTGAGGGCCGGGTATGGCTACACCTTC
CASSLRAGYGYTF
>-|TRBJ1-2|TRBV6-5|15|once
TGTGCCAGCAGTTACGATACACAAGGATACAATGGCTACACCTTC
CASSYDTQGYNGYTF
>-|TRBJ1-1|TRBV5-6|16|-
TGTGCCAGCAGCTTGTCTCAGGGGTTACAAGTCACTGAAGCTTTCTTT
CASSLSQGLQVTEAFF
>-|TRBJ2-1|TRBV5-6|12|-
TGTGCCAGCAGCTCCCCGGACAATGAGCAGTTCTTC
CASSSPDNEQFF
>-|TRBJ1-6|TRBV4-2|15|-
TGTGCCAGCAGCCAAGAGCGTCAGCCTAATTCACCCCTCCACTTT
CASSQERQPNSPLHF
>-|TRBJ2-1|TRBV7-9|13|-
TGTGCCAGCAGCGGACTTTCGGGCAATGAGCAGTTCTTC
CASSGLSGNEQFF